Shown below are 10 T cell receptor beta chains from a single sample sequenced in a study of early T cells in non-severe SARS-CoV-2 infection. TCRdb called the 5' RACE reads again in MiXCR, with one record for every CDR3 protein. Among about 80,000 distinct CDR3 sequences, over 4% were seen once, and the ten largest hold 7.3%. The sequencing used whole blood, collected at baseline. The source of these receptors is an adult who was a healthcare worker with PCR-confirmed SARS-CoV-2 infection or an uninfected control (not recorded which).

The table lists this clonotype with a few counts. The chain carries TRBV24-1 and TRBJ2-1, with 7 bases identical to TRBD2. The CDR3 covers 14 residues. Germline loops: CDR1 KGHDR, CDR2 SFDVKD. V lost 2 bases to trimming and J lost 10 bases; unmatched junction nucleotides: 7. The CDR3 region has the DNA TGTGCCACCAGTGATTCCCCAGGGAGGGCCGAGCAGTTCTTC. Translated, it gives CATSDSPGRAEQFF.

In regard to this clonotype: A much larger clone is a single base away; this may be a read error. The V and J genes are TRBV20-1 and TRBJ2-5; 12 bases are shared with TRBD2. V trimming: 6 bases; J trimming: 5 bases; junction bases outside the gene matches: 13. The CDR3 spans 16 residues. Germline V gene data show CDR1 as DFQATT and CDR2 as SNEGSKA (reference sequence). The CDR3 is CSARGWRLAGAETQYF. DNA for the CDR3: TGCAGTGCCCGGGGTTGGCGACTAGCGGGAGCGGAGACCCAGTACTTC.

A note on this clonotype: A read error is possible here, since a much larger clone lies one base away. The CDR3 coding sequence is TGTGCCAGCAGCGCGGGACCCCGGACCTACAATGAGCAGTTCTTC. It translates to CASSAGPRTYNEQFF. The V call is TRBV12-3 or TRBV12-4, the J call TRBJ2-1; D may be TRBD2 (6 bases). This CDR3 contains 15 residues. Trimming pared 6 bases from V and 2 bases from J, leaving 14 bases between.

This clonotype has a count of ten or more. The V and J genes are TRBV14 and TRBJ2-1; possible D gene TRBD1, 5 bases. This CDR3 has 17 amino acids. Germline values: CDR1 SGHDN, CDR2 FVKESK. Between the trimmed V and J ends, which lost 0 bases and 3 bases, there was a span of 15 bases. CDR3 sequence (DNA): TGTGCCAGCAGCCAAGATAGGGGCTCAACCTTCTACAATGAGCAGTTCTTC. Amino acids: CASSQDRGSTFYNEQFF. Full variable domain (outside the CDR3, taken from reference TRBV14 and TRBJ2-1): EAGVTQFPSHSVIEKGQTVTLRCDPISGHDNLYWYRRVMGKEIKFLLHFVKESKQDESGMPNNRFLAERTGGTYSTLKVQPAELEDSGVYFCASSQDRGSTFYNEQFFGPGTRLTVL.

This chain links TRBV20-1 with TRBJ1-4, with a possible D match to TRBD1 (5 bases). The CDR3 sequence is 18 residues long. Germline assignment: CDR1 DFQATT and CDR2 SNEGSKA (reference sequence). Trimming removed 4 bases from V and 0 bases from J, with 21 bases in between. The CDR3 protein is CSATPGPGMDATNEKLFF. For the CDR3, the DNA is TGCAGTGCTACCCCAGGGCCCGGGATGGATGCAACTAATGAAAAACTGTTTTTT.

The CDR3 coding sequence is TGTGCAAGTCGCTCAAGAAACTCGAAGAAAGCATATGGCTACACCTTC. It codes for CASRSRNSKKAYGYTF. The gene calls are TRBV12-2 and TRBJ1-2. TRBV12-2 is termed a pseudogene. CDR3 length equals 16 residues.

This clonotype was found many times. The chain recombines TRBV9 with TRBJ2-3; 11 positions agree with TRBD2. Germline trimming cut 4 bases from V and 4 bases from J; bases unmatched to any gene: 5. This CDR3 region has 15 residues. The germline gives CDR1 SGDLS, CDR2 YYNGEE. Here the CDR3 reads CASSYTSGSPDTQYF. The CDR3 region has the DNA TGTGCCAGCAGCTACACTAGCGGGAGCCCAGATACGCAGTATTTT.

This clonotype was observed at least ten times. The chain's CDR3 is CASSSATSDTQYF. CDR3 sequence (DNA): TGTGCCAGCTCATCCGCTACGTCGGATACGCAGTATTTT. The gene calls are TRBV18 and TRBJ2-3; the D is unclear. The V and J ends lost 5 bases and 6 bases respectively, with 12 bases between them. Germline lookup yields CDR1 KGHSH and CDR2 LQKENI. The CDR3 consists of 13 residues.

The rearrangement links TRBV18 to TRBJ2-5, with 7 bases fitting TRBD1. The CDR3 consists of 15 residues. CDR1 and CDR2 (germline): KGHSH, LQKENI. The V segment lost 3 bases and the J segment 2 bases; nucleotides outside the gene matches: 6. As DNA, the CDR3 is TGTGCCAGCTCACCGGACAGGCCCCCACAAGAGACCCAGTACTTC. Protein: CASSPDRPPQETQYF.

Worth noting for this clonotype: At one end, the junction sequence differs from germline, possibly due to a read error. The CDR3 DNA is TGTGTCAGCAGTCCTATTAGTGGCACCGGGGAGCTGTTTTTT. It encodes CVSSPISGTGELFF. The chain recombines TRBV28 with TRBJ2-2, with D unclear. This CDR3 has 14 residues. Germline V gives CDR1 MDHEN, CDR2 SYDVKM.